The clone carrying this T cell receptor (beta chain) showed up many times. The antigen is undetermined. Unique molecular identifiers (one per individual cDNA molecule) were attached. TCRdb reprocessed the 5' RACE reads via MiXCR and lists one record per CDR3 protein. The table records around 64,000 distinct CDR3 sequences, about an eighth of them present only once. The CDR3 spans 18 residues. The sample belongs to a study of early T cells in non-severe SARS-CoV-2 infection. Background on the study: Bulk RNA isolated from unsorted whole blood underwent sequencing; chains were not paired. Broader study findings: Reliance on VDJdb matching favored anti-spike CD8 responses; private and CD4 specificities were missed.

The TCR was taken from an adult who was a healthcare worker with PCR-confirmed SARS-CoV-2 infection or an uninfected control (not recorded which). The sample was whole blood, taken at baseline. V gene TRBV21-1 combines with J gene TRBJ2-5; the D call of TRBD2 is as the table states it, not checked on the DNA. TRBV21-1 is described as a pseudogene. The CDR3 here is CASLDTRQAVRRQETQYF. CDR3 DNA: TGTGCCAGCCTCGATACCCGTCAAGCGGTGCGGAGGCAAGAGACCCAGTACTTC.